These T cell receptor beta chains were read from a single sample in a study of shared clonotypes between healthy human individuals. Libraries were prepared by immunoSEQ multiplex PCR; TCRdb keeps only in-frame clonotypes and omits some of them. The sample includes about 2.5 million clones, under 95% of them seen just once. The sequenced sample was naive CD4+ T cells from PBMCs. All receptors come from a man in his late teens or twenties in good health. Some clones in this sample may be carry-over from other donors' samples. Both conserved end residues are part of each CDR3. The D gene is left open where the match is weak. Clone sizes are given selectively: once, few, many, or a class where the clone is expanded.

D gene	V gene	J gene	clone size	CDR3 protein	CDR3 DNA
NA	TRBV27	TRBJ1-5	once	CASSLTPGQPQHF	TGTGCCAGCAGTTTGACTCCGGGGCAGCCCCAGCATTTT
NA	TRBV7-2	TRBJ2-3	NA	CASRTSTDTQYF	TGTGCCAGCAGGACCTCCACAGATACGCAGTATTTT
NA	TRBV28	TRBJ1-1	NA	CASSSALGSTEAFF	TGTGCCAGCAGTTCCGCCTTGGGTTCCACTGAAGCTTTCTTT
TRBD1	TRBV2	TRBJ1-1	once	CASRPDRVVTEAFF	TGTGCCAGCAGGCCAGACAGGGTAGTAACTGAAGCTTTCTTT
TRBD2	TRBV29-1	TRBJ2-1	NA	CSAKGLAGGLFDEQFF	TGCAGCGCTAAGGGGCTAGCGGGAGGGCTTTTCGATGAGCAGTTCTTC
NA	TRBV30	TRBJ1-1	NA	CAWTPTWGGTEAFF	TGTGCCTGGACTCCGACTTGGGGGGGGACAGAAGCTTTCTTT
TRBD2	TRBV11-2	TRBJ2-7	NA	CASSLTSGSVRSYEQYF	TGTGCCAGCAGCTTAACTAGCGGGAGTGTTAGGTCCTACGAGCAGTACTTC
NA	TRBV6-1	TRBJ2-7	NA	CASSEYRRQYF	TGTGCCAGCAGTGAGTATCGCCGGCAGTACTTC
NA	TRBV7-9	TRBJ2-7	once	CASSLGRDAHEQYF	TGTGCCAGCAGCTTAGGCAGGGACGCGCACGAGCAGTACTTC
NA	TRBV29-1	TRBJ2-2	NA	CSVDQGRNTGELFF	TGCAGCGTCGACCAGGGGCGGAACACCGGGGAGCTGTTTTTT
NA	TRBV5-4	TRBJ1-4	NA	CASSLAAGEGEKLFF	TGTGCCAGCAGCTTGGCTGCAGGGGAGGGCGAAAAACTGTTTTTT
TRBD1	TRBV7-2	TRBJ1-5	NA	CASSLAGTGNQPQHF	TGTGCCAGCAGCTTAGCCGGGACAGGGAATCAGCCCCAGCATTTT
NA	TRBV7-6	TRBJ1-1	NA	CASSPYSEGEAFF	TGTGCCAGCAGCCCGTATAGTGAGGGTGAAGCTTTCTTT
TRBD1	TRBV15	TRBJ1-5	NA	CATSRGGTGSYQPQHF	TGTGCCACCAGCAGAGGCGGGACAGGGTCTTACCAGCCCCAGCATTTT
NA	TRBV13	TRBJ2-5	NA	CASSSGSQETQYF	TGTGCCAGCAGCTCCGGCAGTCAAGAGACCCAGTACTTC
TRBD2	TRBV9	TRBJ2-3	NA	CASSDPHGREGPTDTQYF	TGTGCCAGCAGCGATCCTCATGGGCGGGAGGGTCCTACAGATACGCAGTATTTT
NA	TRBV7-2	TRBJ2-3	NA	CASSSGPVDTQYF	TGTGCCAGCAGCTCGGGGCCGGTGGATACGCAGTATTTT
TRBD1	TRBV18	TRBJ2-7	NA	CASSRTGPYEQYF	TGTGCCAGCTCGCGGACAGGGCCCTACGAGCAGTACTTC
NA	TRBV6-1	TRBJ2-3	once	CASTGGTQYF	TGTGCCAGCACCGGAGGTACGCAGTATTTT
NA	TRBV28	TRBJ2-7	NA	CASSLSGDEQYF	TGTGCCAGCAGTTTATCCGGTGACGAGCAGTACTTC
TRBD1	TRBV18	TRBJ1-5	NA	CASSPTQGSAQHF	TGTGCCAGCTCACCTACACAGGGGTCGGCCCAGCATTTT
TRBD2	TRBV7-2	TRBJ2-5	NA	CASSLGGRAGVGETQYF	TGTGCCAGCAGCTTGGGGGGCCGAGCGGGAGTGGGGGAGACCCAGTACTTC
TRBD2	TRBV5-1	TRBJ2-3	NA	CASSLGAGGPSTDTQYF	TGCGCCAGCAGCTTGGGGGCGGGGGGCCCCAGCACAGATACGCAGTATTTT
NA	TRBV27	TRBJ2-7	NA	CASSRLLGKPYEQYF	TGTGCCAGCAGTCGGCTCTTAGGTAAGCCCTACGAGCAGTACTTC
NA	TRBV28	TRBJ2-1	NA	CACRGGSYNEQFF	TGTGCCTGCAGGGGAGGCTCCTACAATGAGCAGTTCTTC
TRBD2	TRBV6-5	TRBJ2-1	NA	CASSVLAGGREQFF	TGTGCCAGCAGTGTACTAGCGGGAGGCCGGGAGCAGTTCTTC
TRBD1	TRBV2	TRBJ1-5	NA	CASSLTGGNQPQHF	TGTGCCAGCAGCTTGACAGGGGGGAATCAGCCCCAGCATTTT
NA	TRBV21-1	TRBJ1-5	NA	CARGTDRGNQPQHF	TGTGCCAGGGGAACGGACAGGGGAAATCAGCCCCAGCATTTT
TRBD2	TRBV7-3	TRBJ2-2	NA	CASSLSPRGSETGELFF	TGTGCCAGCAGCTTATCTCCGCGGGGGAGCGAGACCGGGGAGCTGTTTTTT
TRBD1	TRBV28	TRBJ1-5	NA	CASSSTGAGNQPQHF	TGTGCCAGCAGTTCTACAGGGGCCGGCAATCAGCCCCAGCATTTT
TRBD1	TRBV5-1	TRBJ2-7	once	CASSTGTGSHEQYF	TGCGCCAGCAGCACCGGGACAGGGAGTCACGAGCAGTACTTC
TRBD1	TRBV7-9	TRBJ2-1	NA	CASSPPPRTGTYNEQFF	TGTGCCAGCAGCCCCCCGCCCCGGACAGGCACCTACAATGAGCAGTTCTTC
TRBD2	TRBV4-2	TRBJ2-7	NA	CASSRVLAGPYEQYF	TGTGCCAGCAGCCGAGTACTAGCGGGACCCTACGAGCAGTACTTC
NA	TRBV28	TRBJ1-2	NA	CASSLWGVRYGYTF	TGTGCCAGCAGTTTATGGGGGGTCCGGTATGGCTACACCTTC
NA	TRBV28	TRBJ2-7	NA	CASSDPMIDEQYF	TGTGCCAGCAGTGACCCCATGATCGACGAGCAGTACTTC
NA	TRBV6-5	TRBJ2-4	NA	CASSRGQGKNIQYF	TGTGCCAGCAGCCGAGGGCAGGGGAAAAACATTCAGTACTTC
NA	TRBV5-1	TRBJ2-1	NA	CASSWLAAIYNEQFF	TGCGCCAGCAGCTGGTTAGCGGCCATCTACAATGAGCAGTTCTTC
NA	TRBV11-2	TRBJ1-2	NA	CASSLVGHYGYTF	TGTGCCAGCAGCTTAGTGGGGCACTATGGCTACACCTTC
TRBD2	TRBV2	TRBJ2-5	NA	CASSSTSGREETQYF	TGTGCCAGCAGTTCGACTAGCGGGAGGGAGGAGACCCAGTACTTC
TRBD1	TRBV5-1	TRBJ1-1	few	CASSSSGTENTEAFF	TGCGCCAGCAGCTCCTCCGGGACAGAGAACACTGAAGCTTTCTTT
NA	TRBV28	TRBJ2-1	NA	CASSLAHRGADEQFF	TGTGCCAGCAGTTTAGCTCATCGAGGGGCTGATGAGCAGTTCTTC
TRBD1	TRBV15	TRBJ1-2	NA	CATSRDRTGARYGYTF	TGTGCCACCAGCAGAGACCGGACAGGCGCTCGATATGGCTACACCTTC
TRBD1	TRBV11-2	TRBJ2-7	NA	CASSLDQDRSTSYEQYF	TGTGCCAGCAGCTTGGACCAGGACAGGTCTACCTCCTACGAGCAGTACTTC
TRBD2	TRBV10-3	TRBJ2-1	NA	CAISERAGVNNEQFF	TGTGCCATCAGTGAGAGGGCGGGGGTCAACAATGAGCAGTTCTTC
TRBD1	TRBV5-1	TRBJ2-7	NA	CASSLAGTGSLYEQYF	TGCGCCAGCAGCTTGGCCGGGACAGGGTCGTTATACGAGCAGTACTTC
TRBD2	TRBV28	TRBJ2-7	NA	CASTQRPFGRAGEQYF	TGTGCCAGCACCCAACGTCCTTTCGGGAGGGCCGGCGAGCAGTACTTC
NA	TRBV28	TRBJ2-7	NA	CASSTPPYEQYF	TGTGCCAGCAGTACCCCGCCCTACGAGCAGTACTTC
TRBD1	TRBV2	TRBJ1-4	NA	CASRDRGQEEKLFF	TGTGCCAGCAGGGACAGGGGGCAGGAGGAAAAACTGTTTTTT
TRBD2	TRBV9	TRBJ2-7	NA	CASSERESRNEQYF	TGTGCCAGCAGCGAGCGGGAGAGCAGAAACGAGCAGTACTTC
NA	TRBV9	TRBJ2-3	NA	CASSVGPGLSTDTQYF	TGTGCCAGCAGCGTAGGTCCAGGACTAAGCACAGATACGCAGTATTTT
NA	TRBV28	TRBJ2-1	NA	CASSSYRGGSYNEQFF	TGTGCCAGCAGTTCATACAGGGGAGGGTCCTACAATGAGCAGTTCTTC
NA	TRBV27	TRBJ2-3	once	CASRVAWRGQPRSTDTQYF	TGTGCCAGCAGAGTCGCCTGGAGAGGGCAACCAAGGAGCACAGATACGCAGTATTTT
NA	TRBV7-8	TRBJ2-7	NA	CASSLRGSGYEQYF	TGTGCCAGCAGCTTGAGGGGGAGTGGCTACGAGCAGTACTTC
NA	TRBV25-1	TRBJ1-2	NA	CASSESGVGANYGYTF	TGTGCCAGCAGTGAGTCCGGGGTTGGAGCTAACTATGGCTACACCTTC
NA	TRBV28	TRBJ1-1	once	CASSLPGQRTEAFF	TGTGCCAGCAGTTTACCCGGACAACGCACTGAAGCTTTCTTT